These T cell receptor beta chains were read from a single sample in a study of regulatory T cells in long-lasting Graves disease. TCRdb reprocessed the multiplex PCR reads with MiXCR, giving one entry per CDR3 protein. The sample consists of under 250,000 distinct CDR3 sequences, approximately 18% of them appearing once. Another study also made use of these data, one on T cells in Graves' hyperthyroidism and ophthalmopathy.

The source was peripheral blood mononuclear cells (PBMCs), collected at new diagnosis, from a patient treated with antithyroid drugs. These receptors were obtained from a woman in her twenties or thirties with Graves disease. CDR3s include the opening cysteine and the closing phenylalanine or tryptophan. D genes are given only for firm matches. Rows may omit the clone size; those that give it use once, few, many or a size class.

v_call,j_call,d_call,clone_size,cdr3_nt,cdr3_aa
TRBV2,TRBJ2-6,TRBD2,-,TGTGCCAGCAACCCGGGACTAGCGGGGTTTGGGGCCAACGTCCTGACTTTC,CASNPGLAGFGANVLTF
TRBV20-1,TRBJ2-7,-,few,TGCAGTGCTAGAGACGTAGGCTACGAGCAGTACTTC,CSARDVGYEQYF
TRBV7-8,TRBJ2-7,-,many,TGTGCCAGCAGCCCCGGGGCAGGGCGGGAGCAGTACTTC,CASSPGAGREQYF
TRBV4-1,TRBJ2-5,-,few,TGCGCCAGCAGCCAACAACAGGAGGGGGAGTCCCAGTACTTC,CASSQQQEGESQYF
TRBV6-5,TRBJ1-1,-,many,TGTGCCAGCAGTTACTCGATTGGGGTCGGCACTGAAGCTTTCTTT,CASSYSIGVGTEAFF
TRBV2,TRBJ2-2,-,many,TGTGCCAGCGGAGAGACTAGTGTTGATCCCGGGGAGCTGTTTTTT,CASGETSVDPGELFF
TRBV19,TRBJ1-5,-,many,TGTGCCAGTAGTAAGGCTGGGCGTGATCAGCCCCAGCATTTT,CASSKAGRDQPQHF
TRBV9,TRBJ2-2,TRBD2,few,TGTGCCAGCAGCGTAACGAGCGGGGGAACCGGGGAGCTGTTTTTT,CASSVTSGGTGELFF
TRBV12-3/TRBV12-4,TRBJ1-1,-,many,TGTGCCAGCAGTGCCTCGGACACTGAAGCTTTCTTT,CASSASDTEAFF
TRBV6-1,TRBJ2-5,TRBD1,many,TGTGCCAGCAGCGGATGGACAGGGTCAGAGACCCAGTACTTC,CASSGWTGSETQYF
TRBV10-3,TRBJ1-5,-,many,TGTGCCACCTGGACACCGGGCAATCAGCCCCAGCATTTT,CATWTPGNQPQHF
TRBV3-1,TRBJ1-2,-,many,TGTGCCAGCAGCCGACAAAGTCTCCTCGGCTTTGGCTACACCTTC,CASSRQSLLGFGYTF
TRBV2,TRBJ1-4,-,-,TGTGCCAGCAGTGAGCAGGTCGAGGTTTATGAAAAACTGTTTTTT,CASSEQVEVYEKLFF
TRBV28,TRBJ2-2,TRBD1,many,TGTGCCAGCAGGAAACAGGGGGCCGGGGAGCTGTTTTTT,CASRKQGAGELFF
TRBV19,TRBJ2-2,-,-,TGTGCCAGTAGTATGCTCGACAGGTCCCCCGGGGAGCTGTTTTTT,CASSMLDRSPGELFF
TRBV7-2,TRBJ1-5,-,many,TGTGCCAGCAGCTTAAGGGGGGGGCCAGGTCAGCCCCAGCATTTT,CASSLRGGPGQPQHF
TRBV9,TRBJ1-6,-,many,TGTGCCAGCAGCCCCCAATCCCGACTCGATTCACCCCTCCACTTT,CASSPQSRLDSPLHF
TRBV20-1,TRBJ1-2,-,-,TGCAGTGCGAGCCGTGGTGGCAGGGAGGGCTACACCTTC,CSASRGGREGYTF
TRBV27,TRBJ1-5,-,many,TGTGCCAGCAAAGGACAGTTAGAGAATCAGCCCCAGCATTTT,CASKGQLENQPQHF
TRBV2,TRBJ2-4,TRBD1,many,TGTGCCAGCCAAGGGGGGGGACAGGGGGGCATTCAGTACTTC,CASQGGGQGGIQYF
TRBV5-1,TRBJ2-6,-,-,TGCGCCAGCAGCTTGGCCCCGGGCTCTGGGGCCAACGTCCTGACTTTC,CASSLAPGSGANVLTF
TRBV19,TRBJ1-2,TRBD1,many,TGTGCCAGTAGCTTAATGCCAGGGGGCTATGGCTACACCTTC,CASSLMPGGYGYTF
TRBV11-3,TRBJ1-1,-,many,TGTGCCAGCAGCTCGCAGAAGAACACTGAAGCTTTCTTT,CASSSQKNTEAFF
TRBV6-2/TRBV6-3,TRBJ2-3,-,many,TGTGCCAGCCACCCCGCGCATACGGGCACAGATACGCAGTATTTT,CASHPAHTGTDTQYF
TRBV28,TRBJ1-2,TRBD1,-,TGTGCCAGCAGTTTGACAGGGTATCAAGGCTACACCTTC,CASSLTGYQGYTF
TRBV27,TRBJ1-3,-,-,TGTGCCAGCAGACCCGCCTCTGGAAACACCATATATTTT,CASRPASGNTIYF
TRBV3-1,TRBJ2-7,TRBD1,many,TGTGCCAGCAGCCATCAAAGAGGGACAGAGTCCTACGAGCAGTACTTC,CASSHQRGTESYEQYF
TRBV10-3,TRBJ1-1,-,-,TGTGCCATCAGTGATGGGCAGCTAAACACTGAAGCTTTCTTT,CAISDGQLNTEAFF
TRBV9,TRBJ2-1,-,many,TGTGCCAGCAGCGTAGAAAGCGGGTGGGGGTACAATGAGCAGTTCTTC,CASSVESGWGYNEQFF
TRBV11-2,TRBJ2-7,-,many,TGTGCCAGCAGCTTAGGGCCGGCAAACTACGAGCAGTACTTC,CASSLGPANYEQYF
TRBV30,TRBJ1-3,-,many,TGTGCCTCCTATGGAAACACCATATATTTT,CASYGNTIYF
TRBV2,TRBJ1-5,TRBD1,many,TGTGCCAGCACACGGACAGGACTGAATCAGCCCCAGCATTTT,CASTRTGLNQPQHF
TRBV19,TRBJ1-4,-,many,TGTGCCAGTAGGAAGACCTCCCGCCTTTATAATGAAAAACTGTTTTTT,CASRKTSRLYNEKLFF